This is a list of T cell receptor beta chains from one sample in a study of response to subunit inactivated influenza vaccine. TCRdb ran MiXCR on the RT-PCR reads and lists one entry per CDR3 protein. The sample comprises under 750,000 distinct CDR3 sequences, approximately 12% of which are singletons, and 9.5% to 13% rests with the top ten. Sequenced material: PBMCs from blood, taken on the day of vaccination. All receptors derive from a man aged 45-65 years who received an inactivated influenza vaccine. CDR3s include the opening cysteine and the closing phenylalanine or tryptophan. The D gene is left open where the match is weak. A clone size is listed for some rows: how often the clone was seen (once, few, many), or a class if it is expanded.

>.|TRBJ2-1|.|TRBV6-1
TGTGCCAGCGGGAGACACTCCTACAATGAGCAGTTCTTC
CASGRHSYNEQFF
>.|TRBJ1-5|many|TRBV28
TGTGCCAGCAGTCCTGATAGCAATCAGCCCCAGCATTTT
CASSPDSNQPQHF
>TRBD1|TRBJ1-4|few|TRBV12-3/TRBV12-4
TGTGCCAGCAGCGAGACAGGGGGAGAGGAAAAACTGTTTTTT
CASSETGGEEKLFF
>.|TRBJ2-3|few|TRBV7-2
TGTGCCAGCAGCCCGGCCGGGAGCGTTGGCACAGATACGCAGTATTTT
CASSPAGSVGTDTQYF
>.|TRBJ1-1|.|TRBV24-1
TGTGCCACCATGTACGGAGACAACACTGAAGCTTTCTTT
CATMYGDNTEAFF
>.|TRBJ2-1|few|TRBV18
TGTGCCAGCTCACCTAATGGACAGATACCCCAGGACAATGAGCAGTTCTTC
CASSPNGQIPQDNEQFF
>.|TRBJ1-1|.|TRBV6-5
TGTGCCAGCAGTTCACTCCTGCCATCATCGAACACTGAAGCTTTCTTT
CASSSLLPSSNTEAFF
>TRBD2|TRBJ2-3|.|TRBV7-2
TGTGCCAGCAGTTCTCGGGGGGAACAGAGCACAGATACGCAGTATTTT
CASSSRGEQSTDTQYF
>TRBD1|TRBJ2-1|few|TRBV2
TGTGCCAGCAGATCAACAGGGGGCCTTGAGCAGTTCTTC
CASRSTGGLEQFF
>.|TRBJ1-6|.|TRBV27
TGTGCCAGCAGTTTATCGTCTTGGACAAGACGTTCTACGAGCTCCTATAATTCACCCCTCCACTTT
CASSLSSWTRRSTSSYNSPLHF
>TRBD1|TRBJ1-1|.|TRBV6-2/TRBV6-3
TGTGCCAGCACCGATACAGGGGGTTGGACTGAAGCTTTCTTT
CASTDTGGWTEAFF
>.|TRBJ2-6|.|TRBV30
TGTGCCTGGAGTGTTGACAGCTCTGGGGCCAACGTCCTGACTTTC
CAWSVDSSGANVLTF
>.|TRBJ2-1|few|TRBV7-9
TGTGCCAGCAGCCATGAGAGTGAGCAGTTCTTC
CASSHESEQFF
>TRBD1|TRBJ2-7|.|TRBV20-1
TGCAGTGCTGCAAGTAACAGGGGGCTAGGCGAGCAGTACTTC
CSAASNRGLGEQYF
>TRBD1|TRBJ1-4|.|TRBV5-1
TGCGCCAGCAGCGAGCAGGGGGCGCGAGATGAAAAACTGTTTTTT
CASSEQGARDEKLFF
>TRBD2|TRBJ2-3|.|TRBV20-1
TGCAGTGCTTTCAGCGGGACCACAGATACGCAGTATTTT
CSAFSGTTDTQYF
>.|TRBJ2-1|.|TRBV7-2
TGTGCCAGCAGCTTTTGGGAGAAGAATGAGCAGTTCTTC
CASSFWEKNEQFF
>.|TRBJ2-2|.|TRBV7-9
TGTGCCAGCAGCCCAACCCCCCGGCACACCGGGGAGCTGTTTTTT
CASSPTPRHTGELFF
>TRBD2|TRBJ2-3|few|TRBV29-1
TGCAGCGTGACTAGCGGGTATGTGAATACGCAGTATTTT
CSVTSGYVNTQYF
>.|TRBJ2-3|.|TRBV5-1
TGCGCCAGCAGCTTGAGTGGAGTTGTCGCAGATACGCAGTATTTT
CASSLSGVVADTQYF
>.|TRBJ2-5|.|TRBV4-3
TGCGCCAGCAGCCAAGCGGGGATTCAAGAGACCCAGTACTTC
CASSQAGIQETQYF
>TRBD2|TRBJ2-3|.|TRBV20-1
TGCAGTGCCCGCCCGGGACTAGCGAGAAAGGGCATGTTAGGAGTGCAGTATTTT
CSARPGLARKGMLGVQYF
>.|TRBJ2-7|many|TRBV12-3/TRBV12-4
TGTGCCAGCAGTTTTGACCCTGAACACGAGCAGTACTTC
CASSFDPEHEQYF
>.|TRBJ2-7|few|TRBV6-5
TGTGCCAGCAGTTACTCTACTACCGGAGCCTACGAGCAGTACTTC
CASSYSTTGAYEQYF
>TRBD2|TRBJ2-5|.|TRBV11-2
TGTGCCAGCAGTTGGGCGGGGGAAGCGGAGACCCAGTACTTC
CASSWAGEAETQYF
>.|TRBJ2-7|many|TRBV11-2
TGTGCCAGCAGCTCTAACACGTACGAGCAGTACTTC
CASSSNTYEQYF
>.|TRBJ2-7|.|TRBV20-1
TGCAGTGCTAGAGAAGCTGGGGGCCGATCCTACGAGCAGTACTTC
CSAREAGGRSYEQYF